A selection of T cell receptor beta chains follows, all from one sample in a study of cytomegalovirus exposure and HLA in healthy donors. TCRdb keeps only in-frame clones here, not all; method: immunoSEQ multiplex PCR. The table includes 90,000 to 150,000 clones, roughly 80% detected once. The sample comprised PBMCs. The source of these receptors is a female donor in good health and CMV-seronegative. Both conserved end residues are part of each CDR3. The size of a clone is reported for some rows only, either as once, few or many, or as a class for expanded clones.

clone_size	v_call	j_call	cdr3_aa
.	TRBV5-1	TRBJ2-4	CASSLAGQGISSIQYF
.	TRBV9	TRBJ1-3	CASSVVQGGSGNTIYF
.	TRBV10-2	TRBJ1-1	CASRRTGGRFTEAFF
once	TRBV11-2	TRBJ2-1	CASSLARRPNEQFF
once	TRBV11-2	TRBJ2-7	CASSSGYEQYF
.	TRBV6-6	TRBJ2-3	CASALGGGLFTDTQYF
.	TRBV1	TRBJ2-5	CTSSQGVSGGAARETQYF
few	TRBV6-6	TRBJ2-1	CASSYYSNNEQFF
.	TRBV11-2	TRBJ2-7	CASSLGRGGEQYF
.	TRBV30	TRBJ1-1	CAWSLWGSATFF
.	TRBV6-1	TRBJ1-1	CASYEGPTEAFF
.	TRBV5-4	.	CASSPRSGGFTYEQYF
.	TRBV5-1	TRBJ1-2	CASSLAENYGYTF
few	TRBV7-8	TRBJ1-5	CASSYSQSPQHF
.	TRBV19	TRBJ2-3	CASSSPRGTLTDTQYF
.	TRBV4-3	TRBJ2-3	CASSQELGTSTDTQYF
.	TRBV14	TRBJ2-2	CASSLLAATGELFF
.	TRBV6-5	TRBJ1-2	CASSYFRQVLSYTF
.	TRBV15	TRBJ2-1	CATSVVANDEQFF
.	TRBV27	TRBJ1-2	CASSPDRVGADGYTF
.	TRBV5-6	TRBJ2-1	CASSLPPLYNEQFF
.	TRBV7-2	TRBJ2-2	CASSLLSRSRELFF
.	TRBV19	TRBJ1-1	CASSQLRDTEAFF
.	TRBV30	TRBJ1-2	CAWNPGSPGGYTF
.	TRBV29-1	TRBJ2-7	CSVELLAGGPGYEQYF
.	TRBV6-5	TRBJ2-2	CASSSLQGARTGELFF
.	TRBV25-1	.	CASPNYEQYF
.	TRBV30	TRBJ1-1	CAWSAGFVREAFF